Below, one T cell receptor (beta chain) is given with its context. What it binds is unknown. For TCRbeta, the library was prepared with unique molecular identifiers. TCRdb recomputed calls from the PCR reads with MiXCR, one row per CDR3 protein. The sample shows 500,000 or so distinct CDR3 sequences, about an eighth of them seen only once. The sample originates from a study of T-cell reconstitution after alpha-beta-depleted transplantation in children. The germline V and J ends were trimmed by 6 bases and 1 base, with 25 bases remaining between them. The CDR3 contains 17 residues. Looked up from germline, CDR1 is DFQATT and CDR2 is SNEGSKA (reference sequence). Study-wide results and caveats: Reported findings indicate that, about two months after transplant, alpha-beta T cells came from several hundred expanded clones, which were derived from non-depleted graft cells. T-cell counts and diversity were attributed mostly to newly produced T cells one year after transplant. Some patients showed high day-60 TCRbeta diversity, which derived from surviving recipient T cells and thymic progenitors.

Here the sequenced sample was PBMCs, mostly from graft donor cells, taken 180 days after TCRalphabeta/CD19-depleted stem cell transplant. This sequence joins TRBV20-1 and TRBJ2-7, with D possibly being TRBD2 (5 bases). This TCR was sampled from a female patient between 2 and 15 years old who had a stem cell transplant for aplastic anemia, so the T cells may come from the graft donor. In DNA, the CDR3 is TGCAGTGCCGTATCACCGTGGGGTCCGCTAGCATCCTACGAGCAGTACGTC. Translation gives CSAVSPWGPLASYEQYV.